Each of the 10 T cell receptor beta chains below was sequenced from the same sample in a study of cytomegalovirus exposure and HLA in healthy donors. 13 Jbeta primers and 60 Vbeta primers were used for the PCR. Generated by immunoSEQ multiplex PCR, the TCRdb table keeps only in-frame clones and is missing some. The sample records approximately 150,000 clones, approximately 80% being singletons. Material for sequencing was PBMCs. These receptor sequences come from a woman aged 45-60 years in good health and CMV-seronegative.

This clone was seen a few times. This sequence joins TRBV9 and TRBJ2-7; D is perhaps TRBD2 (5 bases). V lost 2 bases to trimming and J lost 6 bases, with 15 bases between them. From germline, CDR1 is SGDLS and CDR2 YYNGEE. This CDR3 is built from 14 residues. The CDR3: CASSVDPSLGEQYF. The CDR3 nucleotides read TGTGCCAGCAGCGTGGATCCTAGCCTGGGCGAGCAGTACTTC.

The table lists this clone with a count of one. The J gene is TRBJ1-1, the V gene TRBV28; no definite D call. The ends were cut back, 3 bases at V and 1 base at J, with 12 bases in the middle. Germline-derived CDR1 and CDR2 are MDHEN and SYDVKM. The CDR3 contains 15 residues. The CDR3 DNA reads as TGTGCCAGCAGTTTGGCCGGGATCACGAACACTGAAGCTTTCTTT. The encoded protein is CASSLAGITNTEAFF. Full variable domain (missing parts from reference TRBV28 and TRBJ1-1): DVKVTQSSRYLVKRTGEKVFLECVQDMDHENMFWYRQDPGLGLRLIYFSYDVKMKEKGDIPEGYSVSREKKERFSLILESASTNQTSMYLCASSLAGITNTEAFFGQGTRLTVV.

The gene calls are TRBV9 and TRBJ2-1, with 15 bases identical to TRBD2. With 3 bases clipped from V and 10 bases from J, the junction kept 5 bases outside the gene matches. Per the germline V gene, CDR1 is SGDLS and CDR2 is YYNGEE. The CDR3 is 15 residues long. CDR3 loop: CASSEGLAGGYEQFF. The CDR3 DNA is TGTGCCAGCAGCGAGGGACTAGCGGGAGGTTACGAGCAGTTCTTC.

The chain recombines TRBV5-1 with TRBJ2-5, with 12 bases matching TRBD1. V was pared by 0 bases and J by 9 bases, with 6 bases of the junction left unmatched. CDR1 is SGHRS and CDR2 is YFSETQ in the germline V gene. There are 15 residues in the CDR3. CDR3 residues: CASSLVGQGATAQYF. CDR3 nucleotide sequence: TGCGCCAGCAGCTTGGTGGGACAGGGGGCGACGGCCCAGTACTTC.

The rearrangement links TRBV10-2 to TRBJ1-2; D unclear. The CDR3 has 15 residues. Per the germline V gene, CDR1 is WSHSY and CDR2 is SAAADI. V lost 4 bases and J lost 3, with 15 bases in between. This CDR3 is CASSGPALGYYGYTF. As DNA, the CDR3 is TGCGCCAGCAGTGGCCCCGCCCTGGGCTACTATGGCTACACCTTC.

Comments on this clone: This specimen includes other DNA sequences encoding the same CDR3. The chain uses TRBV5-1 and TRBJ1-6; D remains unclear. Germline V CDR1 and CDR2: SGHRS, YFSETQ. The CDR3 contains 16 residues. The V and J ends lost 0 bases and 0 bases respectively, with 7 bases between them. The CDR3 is CASSLVSSSYNSPLHF. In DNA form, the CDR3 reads TGCGCCAGCAGCTTGGTCTCGAGCTCCTATAATTCACCCCTCCACTTT.

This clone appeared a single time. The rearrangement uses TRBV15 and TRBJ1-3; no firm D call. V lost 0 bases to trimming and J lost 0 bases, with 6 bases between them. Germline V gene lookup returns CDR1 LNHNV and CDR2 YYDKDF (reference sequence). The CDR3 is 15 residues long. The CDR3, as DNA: TGTGCCACCAGCAGAGATCCGAGCTCTGGAAACACCATATATTTT. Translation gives CATSRDPSSGNTIYF.

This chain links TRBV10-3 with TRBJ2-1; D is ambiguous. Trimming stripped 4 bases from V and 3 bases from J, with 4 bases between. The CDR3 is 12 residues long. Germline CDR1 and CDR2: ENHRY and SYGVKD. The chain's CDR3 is CAISGGYNEQFF. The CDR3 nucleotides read TGTGCCATCAGTGGAGGCTACAATGAGCAGTTCTTC.

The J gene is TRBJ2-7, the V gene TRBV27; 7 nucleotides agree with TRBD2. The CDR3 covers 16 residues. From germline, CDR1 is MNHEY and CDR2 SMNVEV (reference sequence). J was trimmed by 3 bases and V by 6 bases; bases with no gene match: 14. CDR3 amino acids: CASSQSRAAGSYEQYF. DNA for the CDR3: TGTGCCAGCAGCCAATCCCGAGCAGCGGGGAGCTACGAGCAGTACTTC.

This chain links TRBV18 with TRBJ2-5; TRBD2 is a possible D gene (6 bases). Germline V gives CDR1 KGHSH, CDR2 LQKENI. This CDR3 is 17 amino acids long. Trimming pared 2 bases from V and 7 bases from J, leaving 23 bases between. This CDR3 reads CASSPTRVQERAGTQYF. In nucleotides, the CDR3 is TGTGCCAGCTCACCAACTCGTGTTCAGGAGAGAGCGGGGACCCAGTACTTC.